The 30 T cell receptor beta chains given below trace back to one sample, sequenced in a study of blood T cell repertoires in COVID-19 (dated by TCRdb to 2019 to 2021). Libraries were made using the immunoSEQ multiplex PCR assay. The clones in this table, taken by TCRdb from immuneACCESS, are in-frame only. Not every clone is retained; where verified, under half of the shortfall comes from an unresolved V gene, and the cause of the rest is unknown. Within this sample are tens of thousands of clones, with approximately 90% of them counted one time only. The top ten clonotypes cover about 5.6% of the sample. The sample taken for sequencing was peripheral blood. The receptors shown here come from a man between 60 and 75 years old with active COVID-19.

This chain links TRBV5-1 with TRBJ2-7, with D perhaps matching TRBD1 (6 bases). Trimming took 3 bases from V and 4 from J, leaving 11 bases between them. CDR3 length equals 13 residues. Looked up from germline, CDR1 is SGHRS and CDR2 is YFSETQ. CDR3 DNA sequence: TGCGCCAGCAGCTCATTTCAGGGGTACGAGCAGTACTTC. Translation gives CASSSFQGYEQYF.

V gene TRBV29-1 combines with J gene TRBJ1-5; TRBD1 matches 9 bases. Looked up from germline, CDR1 is SQVTM and CDR2 is ANQGSEA. The CDR3 runs 13 residues. J was trimmed by 7 bases and V by 4 bases; bases with no gene match: 5. The CDR3 DNA follows: TGCAGCGTTGGGACAGGGGTACAACAGCCCCAGCATTTT. This translates into CSVGTGVQQPQHF. The variable domain in full, completed from reference TRBV29-1 and TRBJ1-5, reads SAVISQKPSRDICQRGTSLTIQCQVDSQVTMMFWYRQQPGQSLTLIATANQGSEATYESGFVIDKFPISRPNLTFSTLTVSNMSPEDSSIYLCSVGTGVQQPQHFGDGTRLSIL.

The gene calls are TRBV7-3 and TRBJ2-1, with 10 nucleotides matching TRBD2. The CDR3 runs 15 residues. The junction had 5 bases not matched to a gene; V was cut back by 4 bases and J by 5 bases. CDR1 and CDR2 (germline): SGHTA, FQGTGA. CDR3 protein: CASSSAGGRHNEQFF. In DNA, the CDR3 is TGTGCCAGCAGCTCAGCGGGGGGGAGGCACAATGAGCAGTTCTTC.

The V gene is TRBV19, the J gene TRBJ2-7, with 10 bases lining up with TRBD1. The CDR3 sequence is 13 residues long. Germline V gives CDR1 LNHDA, CDR2 SQIVND (reference sequence). V trimming: 5 bases; J trimming: 6 bases; junction bases outside the gene matches: 4. The CDR3 here is CASSSTGGFEQYF. CDR3 coding DNA: TGTGCCAGTAGTTCGACAGGGGGCTTCGAGCAGTACTTC. The full variable domain, with the rest looked up from reference TRBV19 and TRBJ2-7, is DGGITQSPKYLFRKEGQNVTLSCEQNLNHDAMYWYRQDPGQGLRLIYYSQIVNDFQKGDIAEGYSVSREKKESFPLTVTSAQKNPTAFYLCASSSTGGFEQYFGPGTRLTVT.

The chain has TRBV15 and TRBJ2-7; 8 bases fit TRBD1. The CDR3 sequence is 16 residues long. Germline CDR1 and CDR2: LNHNV and YYDKDF (reference sequence). J lost 7 bases, V lost 4 bases, and 15 bases had no gene match. CDR3 DNA: TGTGCCACCAGCACGAGGACAGGGAGTGGCCTAGGGGAGCAGTACTTC. Translated, it gives CATSTRTGSGLGEQYF.

This clone was seen just once. The J gene is TRBJ2-3, the V gene TRBV6-6; 12 bases line up with TRBD1. After removal of 2 bases from V and 4 bases from J, the junction contained 1 base not matched to a gene. The CDR3 is 15 amino acids. CDR1 and CDR2 from the germline V gene are MNHNY and SVGAGI (reference sequence). CDR3 DNA: TGTGCCAGCAGTTACGGGGACAGGGGGCCAGATACGCAGTATTTT. The encoded protein is CASSYGDRGPDTQYF.

This chain links TRBV5-1 with TRBJ1-6; the match to TRBD1 covers 11 bases. There are 17 residues in the CDR3. From germline, CDR1 is SGHRS and CDR2 YFSETQ. V lost 0 bases, J lost 14 bases, and 13 bases stayed unmatched. The CDR3: CASSLARTGGETGALHF. The CDR3 DNA reads TGCGCCAGCAGCTTGGCCAGGACAGGGGGCGAAACTGGAGCCCTCCACTTT.

This chain links TRBV3-1 (or the pseudogene TRBV3-2) with TRBJ1-2; 7 bases agree with TRBD1. Germline lookup yields CDR1 LGHDT and CDR2 YNNKEL (reference sequence). The CDR3 extends over 14 amino acids. After removal of 5 bases from V and 6 bases from J, the junction contained 9 bases not matched to a gene. As DNA, the CDR3 is TGTGCCAGCAGCGGGACAGCGACGCTTCATGGCTACACCTTC. Translation gives CASSGTATLHGYTF.

The chain combines TRBV25-1 with TRBJ1-5; 7 nucleotides align to TRBD1. CDR3 length: 12 amino acids. CDR1 is MGHDK and CDR2 is SYGVNS in the germline V gene. With V trimmed by 8 bases and J by 4 bases, 2 bases remained unmatched. The CDR3 sequence: CASRQGNQPQHF. The CDR3 DNA reads TGTGCCAGCCGACAGGGAAATCAGCCCCAGCATTTT.

In its sample, this clone was seen a few times. The chain employs TRBV6-5 and TRBJ1-2; D might be TRBD1 (5 bases). This CDR3 has 13 residues. Germline V CDR1 and CDR2: MNHEY, SVGAGI. The germline V and J ends were trimmed by 11 bases and 5 bases, with 18 bases remaining between them. The CDR3 loop reads CAARDPGGYGYTF. The CDR3 nucleotides read TGTGCCGCTCGAGATCCGGGGGGTTATGGCTACACCTTC.

The rearrangement uses TRBV5-1 and TRBJ1-5; no reliable D call. The V and J ends lost 1 base and 2 bases respectively, with 10 bases between them. Per germline, CDR1 SGHRS and CDR2 YFSETQ. CDR3 length equals 15 residues. The CDR3 bases are TGCGCCAGCAGCTTGTTCGGTGGAGGCAATCAGCCCCAGCATTTT. It encodes CASSLFGGGNQPQHF.

This clone has a single count. The chain couples TRBV7-2 to TRBJ2-1, with 12 bases fitting TRBD2. The junction had 4 bases not matched to a gene; V was cut back by 6 bases and J by 4 bases. The CDR3 loop spans 15 amino acids. In germline, CDR1 is SGHTA, CDR2 FQGNSA. CDR3: CASRATSGGYNEQFF. The CDR3 nucleotides are TGTGCCAGCAGGGCGACTAGCGGGGGATACAATGAGCAGTTCTTC.

The rearrangement joins TRBV19 to TRBJ1-2, with D maybe TRBD1 (6 bases). The germline V gene encodes CDR1 LNHDA and CDR2 SQIVND (reference sequence). The CDR3 consists of 13 residues. V was shortened by 4 bases and J by 6 bases, with 12 bases between the two germline ends. CDR3 loop: CASSKNRVDGYTF. The CDR3 nucleotides read TGTGCCAGTAGTAAGAACAGGGTAGATGGCTACACCTTC.

V gene TRBV5-4 combines with J gene TRBJ2-5; TRBD2 matches at 8 bases. The length of the CDR3 is 16 residues. Germline V lookup: CDR1 SGHNT, CDR2 YYREEE (reference sequence). V was clipped by 4 bases and J by 0 bases; unmatched bases: 8. In DNA, the CDR3 is TGTGCCAGCAGCCTCGGGGGGGCACCGTACCAAGAGACCCAGTACTTC. Residues: CASSLGGAPYQETQYF.

The chain uses TRBV5-8 and TRBJ1-1, with D perhaps TRBD1 (6 bases). The CDR3 is 13 amino acids. The germline V gene encodes CDR1 SGHTS and CDR2 YDEGEE. Trimming removed 5 bases at V and 1 base at J, with 9 bases between. CDR3 residues: CASSRTANTEAFF. The CDR3 region has the DNA TGTGCCAGCAGTAGGACAGCGAACACTGAAGCTTTCTTT.

The chain combines TRBV11-3 with TRBJ2-1; the match to TRBD2 covers 11 bases. The CDR3 consists of 17 residues. CDR1 is SGHNT, CDR2 YENEEA, per germline. Unmatched junction bases numbered 8, after V lost 3 bases and J lost 4 bases. The CDR3 DNA is TGTGCCAGCAGCTTTCTGCCTAGCGGGGGGCCATACAATGAGCAGTTCTTC. This sequence encodes CASSFLPSGGPYNEQFF. Drawing the rest from reference TRBV11-3 and TRBJ2-1, the complete variable domain is EAGVVQSPRYKIIEKKQPVAFWCNPISGHNTLYWYLQNLGQGPELLIRYENEEAVDDSQLPKDRFSAERLKGVDSTLKIQPAELGDSAVYLCASSFLPSGGPYNEQFFGPGTRLTVL.

The V and J genes are TRBV29-1 and TRBJ2-2, with D uncertain. This CDR3 region has 12 residues. V lost 3 bases to trimming and J lost 8 bases, with 10 bases between them. In germline, CDR1 is SQVTM, CDR2 ANQGSEA. The CDR3 protein is CSVEGRRGELFF. CDR3 nucleotides: TGCAGCGTTGAGGGCCGACGAGGGGAGCTGTTTTTT.

V is TRBV19 and J is TRBJ1-1; 7 bases match TRBD1. The CDR3 loop spans 17 amino acids. CDR1 is LNHDA, CDR2 SQIVND, per germline (reference sequence). The J segment lost 1 base and the V segment lost 4 bases, leaving 12 bases of the junction unmatched. In DNA form, the CDR3 reads TGTGCCAGTAGTACCAGACAGGGAAGTACCCAGAACACTGAAGCTTTCTTT. This sequence encodes CASSTRQGSTQNTEAFF.

The CDR3 is CASSPQDRGTEAFF. The CDR3 coding sequence is TGTGCCAGCAGCCCCCAAGACAGGGGCACTGAAGCTTTCTTT. The chain recombines TRBV6-6 with TRBJ1-1; 8 positions agree with TRBD1. The V gene's germline CDR1 is MNHNY and CDR2 SVGAGI (reference sequence). CDR3 length equals 14 residues. V shed 6 bases, J shed 4 bases, and the junction held 7 bases outside the gene matches.

This chain connects TRBV28 to TRBJ2-7; 8 nucleotides match TRBD1. The V gene's germline CDR1 is MDHEN and CDR2 SYDVKM. Losses at the gene ends were 5 bases for V and 0 bases for J; bases not matched to a gene: 6. The CDR3 length is 15 residues. The CDR3 nucleotides are TGTGCCAGCAGTCTCGGGACAGGTAGCTCCTACGAGCAGTACTTC. It encodes CASSLGTGSSYEQYF. The full variable domain, completed using reference TRBV28 and TRBJ2-7, is DVKVTQSSRYLVKRTGEKVFLECVQDMDHENMFWYRQDPGLGLRLIYFSYDVKMKEKGDIPEGYSVSREKKERFSLILESASTNQTSMYLCASSLGTGSSYEQYFGPGTRLTVT.

The chain joins TRBV4-1 to TRBJ1-1; D not certain. This CDR3 contains 13 residues. Trimming removed 0 bases from V and 6 bases from J, with 8 bases in between. Germline V gene sequence: CDR1 MGHRA, CDR2 YSYEKL. The CDR3 spells CASSQDLGPEAFF. DNA for the CDR3: TGCGCCAGCAGCCAAGATCTTGGGCCTGAAGCTTTCTTT.

This chain uses TRBV12-3 or TRBV12-4 with TRBJ2-7, with D possibly TRBD1 on 5 matching bases. The V end lost 4 bases, the J end lost 0 bases, and 7 bases lay between the germline ends. The CDR3 runs to 13 residues. CDR3 bases: TGTGCCAGCAGTTGGACATTCTCCTACGAGCAGTACTTC. The encoded protein is CASSWTFSYEQYF.

The V gene is TRBV27, the J gene TRBJ2-5; TRBD1 is a possible D gene (5 bases). Germline loops: CDR1 MNHEY, CDR2 SMNVEV (reference sequence). The V gene lost 0 bases and the J gene lost 5 bases, with 10 bases spanning the gap. The CDR3 sequence is 14 residues long. CDR3 sequence reads: CASSLSTGLETQYF. The CDR3 DNA follows: TGTGCCAGCAGTTTATCCACAGGCTTGGAGACCCAGTACTTC.

The V call is TRBV3-1 (or the pseudogene TRBV3-2), the J call TRBJ2-6, with 8 bases lining up with TRBD1. Germline V lookup: CDR1 LGHDT, CDR2 YNNKEL (reference sequence). With V trimmed by 3 bases and J by 2 bases, 12 bases remained unmatched. The CDR3 is made up of 19 amino acids. CDR3 in amino acids: CASSQWRAGGLAGANVLTF. The CDR3 coding sequence is TGTGCCAGCAGCCAGTGGCGGGCAGGGGGCTTAGCTGGGGCCAACGTCCTGACTTTC.

This chain links TRBV7-8 with TRBJ2-1, with a tentative D call TRBD2 (5 bases). V was trimmed by 5 bases and J by 0 bases, leaving 14 bases between them. Per the germline V gene, CDR1 is SGHVS and CDR2 is FQNEAQ. The CDR3 has 16 residues. The CDR3 coding sequence is TGTGCCAGCAGCAAAACAGCGGTCTACTCCTACAATGAGCAGTTCTTC. It codes for CASSKTAVYSYNEQFF.

The chain couples TRBV7-9 to TRBJ1-1; possible D gene TRBD1, 5 bases. Germline V gene lookup returns CDR1 SEHNR and CDR2 FQNEAQ (reference sequence). V was shortened by 5 bases and J by 0 bases, with 7 bases between the two germline ends. The CDR3 sequence is 13 residues long. The CDR3 bases are TGTGCCAGCAGCGCAGGGATGAACACTGAAGCTTTCTTT. Its protein product is CASSAGMNTEAFF.

V usage is TRBV9 and J usage is TRBJ1-4, with 8 bases aligning to TRBD1. This CDR3 has 17 amino acids. The ends lost 3 bases at V and 4 bases at J; junction bases unmatched: 11. Germline CDR1 reads SGDLS; CDR2 reads YYNGEE. In DNA form, the CDR3 reads TGTGCCAGCAGCGCGACTCAGGGGGCGCGGGGTAATGAAAAACTGTTTTTT. This gives the protein CASSATQGARGNEKLFF.

V gene TRBV19 combines with J gene TRBJ1-6; 7 positions agree with TRBD1. V lost 3 bases to trimming and J lost 7 bases; unmatched junction nucleotides: 6. Germline CDR1 is LNHDA and CDR2 is SQIVND (reference sequence). The CDR3 spans 15 residues. CDR3 bases: TGTGCCAGTAGTATTGGGGGACAGATCAATTCACCCCTCCACTTT. It codes for CASSIGGQINSPLHF.

V and J are TRBV7-8 and TRBJ2-5, with TRBD2 identical over 14 bases. With V trimmed by 1 base and J by 5 bases, 12 bases remained unmatched. CDR1 is SGHVS and CDR2 is FQNEAQ in the germline V gene. This CDR3 is 19 amino acids long. CDR3 nucleotides: TGTGCCAGCAGCTTAGTCTCCGGGACTAGCGGGAGCCTGATTGAGACCCAGTACTTC. Its protein product is CASSLVSGTSGSLIETQYF.

The rearrangement joins TRBV12-3 or TRBV12-4 to TRBJ1-6; D gene uncertain. This CDR3 region has 12 residues. V was shortened by 3 bases and J by 15 bases, with 12 bases between the two germline ends. CDR3 bases: TGTGCCAGCAGTTTTAATCGGGGAGGCCTCCACTTT. Residues: CASSFNRGGLHF.